This is a list of T cell receptor beta chains from one sample in a study of shared clonotypes between healthy human individuals. Sequenced by immunoSEQ multiplex PCR; TCRdb stores in-frame clones only, minus some. The repertoire holds about 2.4 million clones, with roughly 93% as singletons. The sequenced sample consisted of naive CD4+ T cells from PBMCs. These receptors originate from a man aged 18 to 30 in good health. Some clones in this sample may be carry-over from other donors' samples. Each CDR3 is given with its conserved first and last residue. A D gene is named only where the DNA matches it firmly. Clone size is shown for a subset of rows, as once, few, many or a class of expanded clone.

v_call	d_call	j_call	clone_size	cdr3_aa
TRBV10-3	-	TRBJ1-1	-	CAISESRDTEAFF
TRBV29-1	-	TRBJ2-3	-	CSVLRDPRGDTQYF
TRBV18	TRBD2	TRBJ2-1	-	CASSSIAGADNEQFF
TRBV5-1	TRBD1	TRBJ1-2	-	CASSLGPLTGGNYGYTF
TRBV7-9	-	TRBJ1-4	once	CASSPPGGRFEKLFF
TRBV7-3	-	TRBJ2-3	-	CASSYSGTTDTQYF
TRBV18	TRBD1	TRBJ2-7	-	CASSPGTGPYEQYF
TRBV2	TRBD1	TRBJ1-2	-	CASRDRGPGYTF
TRBV15	-	TRBJ2-2	once	CATSRDSGELFF
TRBV7-2	TRBD2	TRBJ2-7	-	CASSRTSGASYEQYF
TRBV6-6	TRBD2	TRBJ2-1	-	CASMGSGGAYNEQFF
TRBV5-1	-	TRBJ2-7	-	CASSKGNRESYEQYF
TRBV29-1	-	TRBJ2-5	once	CSGALLGEQYF
TRBV18	TRBD1	TRBJ2-7	once	CASSPFPGQEDYEQYF
TRBV10-2	TRBD2	TRBJ2-3	-	CASSATSGRTDTQYF
TRBV7-9	-	TRBJ2-3	-	CASTQLGTRTDTQYF
TRBV30	TRBD1	TRBJ2-1	-	CAWSGDRGNEQFF
TRBV15	-	TRBJ1-5	-	CATSPRGNNQPQHF
TRBV6-1	-	TRBJ2-7	-	CASSVRGTDNSYEQYF
TRBV5-1	TRBD1	TRBJ2-7	-	CASSSGTGISYEQYF